In its sample, the clone carrying this T cell receptor beta chain was seen a few times. Antigen unknown. This entry belongs to a study of OX40 agonist ivuxolimab in advanced cancers. About the study: Three individuals attained partial responses, comprising one hepatocellular carcinoma case and two cutaneous melanoma cases.

The method was immunoSEQ multiplex PCR; TCRdb's version includes in-frame clones alone and lacks a portion of them. The repertoire consists of 100,000 to 110,000 clones, with approximately 89% occurring once and the leading ten covering roughly 0.15%. Regarding the study as a whole: Expanded peripheral T cell antigen specificity was not determined. At doses 0.1 to 3.0 mg/kg, CD4+ and CD8+ clones expanded. Averaged across samples, CD8+ T cells carried more expanded clones than CD4+ did.

Looked up from germline, CDR1 is SGHRS and CDR2 is YFSETQ. Trimming took 4 bases from V and 2 from J, leaving 16 bases between them. The length of the CDR3 is 15 residues. The sequencing used CD4+ or CD8+ T cells sorted from blood, collected in a trial of the OX40 agonist ivuxolimab. The sequence was obtained from an adult with an advanced solid tumor such as melanoma, head and neck, liver or kidney cancer. This chain uses TRBV5-1 with TRBJ2-7; D might be TRBD1 or TRBD2, each matching 7 bases. Here the CDR3 reads CASSLQGGSTYEQYF. The CDR3 DNA sequence: TGCGCCAGCAGCCTCCAGGGGGGGTCGACCTACGAGCAGTACTTC.